These 16 T cell receptor beta chains share one sample of origin, sequenced in a study of T cells after posttransplantation cyclophosphamide. A marrow graft followed busulfan-fludarabine conditioning, with cyclophosphamide on days +3 and +4. Clones were sequenced by immunoSEQ multiplex PCR, and TCRdb holds only the in-frame ones, with some missing. The sample has roughly 8,000 clones, none seen only once. The sequenced sample was PBMCs, obtained after an allogeneic stem cell transplant with post-transplant cyclophosphamide. The source is a male patient in his thirties who received an allogeneic stem cell transplant from an unrelated donor, was CMV-positive, and had acute and chronic GVHD. Some T cells may be transferred from the graft donor.

This clone was counted at least ten times. CDR3 sequence: CASSSPGQNTGELFF. Written as DNA, the CDR3 is TGTGCCAGCAGCTCCCCGGGACAGAACACCGGGGAGCTGTTTTTT. The chain carries TRBV7-2 and TRBJ2-2; D is perhaps TRBD1 (6 bases). CDR1 and CDR2 (germline): SGHTA, FQGNSA. This CDR3 comprises 15 residues. V shed 4 bases and J shed 1 base, with 10 bases lying between them.

Many counts were recorded for this clone. The rearrangement joins TRBV7-2 to TRBJ2-1, with 7 bases matching TRBD2. V dropped 0 bases and J dropped 2; count of bases not matched to a gene: 7. CDR3 length equals 17 residues. Germline CDR1 reads SGHTA; CDR2 reads FQGNSA. The CDR3, as DNA: TGTGCCAGCAGCTTAGCGGGAGGGCAGGGCACCTACAATGAGCAGTTCTTC. Translation gives CASSLAGGQGTYNEQFF.

This clone has a count of ten or more. The chain combines TRBV11-3 with TRBJ2-3; D is perhaps TRBD1 (6 bases). V lost 7 bases, J lost 1 base, and 15 bases lay in between. The CDR3 totals 15 residues. CDR1 and CDR2 (germline): SGHNT, YENEEA. In DNA form, the CDR3 reads TGTGCCAGCACCCTGAACGCAGGGGGCACAGATACGCAGTATTTT. Amino acids: CASTLNAGGTDTQYF.

This clone was found many times. The rearrangement joins TRBV5-1 to TRBJ2-1, with 10 bases lining up with TRBD2. The CDR3 length is 14 residues. Germline-derived CDR1 and CDR2 are SGHRS and YFSETQ. Trimming at V came to 4 bases and at J to 6 bases, leaving 4 bases not matched to a gene. CDR3 sequence reads: CASSPGLAVNEQFF. The CDR3 bases are TGCGCCAGCAGCCCCGGACTAGCGGTCAATGAGCAGTTCTTC.

This clone is medium-sized (0.01 to 0.1%) within its sample. The CDR3 protein is CASSLPGTEAFF. The CDR3, as DNA: TGTGCCAGCAGTCTACCAGGCACTGAAGCTTTCTTT. V and J are TRBV28 and TRBJ1-1; D is ambiguous. There are 12 residues in the CDR3. The germline V and J ends were trimmed by 5 bases and 4 bases, with 8 bases remaining between them. In germline, CDR1 is MDHEN, CDR2 SYDVKM.

This clone is categorized as medium-sized (0.01 to 0.1%). The rearrangement uses TRBV4-3 and TRBJ2-3, with 8 nucleotides matching TRBD2. CDR3 length: 13 amino acids. Germline CDR1 and CDR2: LGHNA and YSLEER. The J segment lost 6 bases and the V segment lost 7 bases, leaving 6 bases of the junction unmatched. Here the CDR3 reads CASKGLDTDTQYF. For the CDR3, the DNA is TGCGCCAGCAAGGGACTAGACACGGATACGCAGTATTTT.

This clone came up many times. The chain is built from TRBV30 and TRBJ1-1; D remains unclear. V shed 4 bases and J shed 6 bases, with 9 bases lying between them. The CDR3 has 11 amino acids. Germline CDR1 reads GTSNPN; CDR2 reads SVGIG (reference sequence). The CDR3 reads CAWTLGAEAFF. CDR3 bases: TGTGCCTGGACCCTCGGGGCTGAAGCTTTCTTT.

This clone is categorized as medium-sized (0.01 to 0.1%). The chain recombines TRBV4-1 with TRBJ1-2; 7 nucleotides match TRBD1. Germline assignment: CDR1 MGHRA and CDR2 YSYEKL. Trimming took 2 bases from V and 7 from J; bases not matched to a gene: 10. The CDR3 covers 15 residues. Here the CDR3 DNA reads TGCGCCAGCAGCCAAAACCGGGACAGTTCGTTTGGCTACACCTTC. Translated: CASSQNRDSSFGYTF.

By its share, this clone is medium-sized. The gene calls are TRBV5-1 and TRBJ2-1; 10 positions agree with TRBD2. The CDR3 is 17 residues long. The trim removed 4 bases at V and 7 bases at J, leaving 14 bases unmatched. From germline, CDR1 is SGHRS and CDR2 YFSETQ. The CDR3 spells CASSPGSLAGVGNEQFF. The DNA for the CDR3 is TGCGCCAGCAGCCCAGGATCCCTAGCGGGAGTAGGGAATGAGCAGTTCTTC.

This clone has a count of ten or more. The genes are TRBV15 and TRBJ1-1; a weak D match, TRBD1 (5 bases). Germline CDR1 is LNHNV and CDR2 is YYDKDF (reference sequence). V gave up 6 bases and J gave up 4 bases, with 15 bases separating them. The CDR3 sequence is 14 residues long. DNA for the CDR3: TGTGCCACCAGTAGGGCAGGGTGGGGCACTGAAGCTTTCTTT. Translation: CATSRAGWGTEAFF.

Relative to its sample, this clone is medium-sized (0.01 to 0.1%). The genes are TRBV7-2 and TRBJ2-1, with 7 bases fitting TRBD1. This CDR3 is built from 13 residues. Germline CDR1 SGHTA, CDR2 FQGNSA. With V trimmed by 4 bases and J by 6 bases, 3 bases remained unmatched. Here the CDR3 DNA reads TGTGCCAGCAGCTCGACAGGGATCAATGAGCAGTTCTTC. Protein sequence: CASSSTGINEQFF.

The table lists this clone with many counts. The J gene is TRBJ1-6, the V gene TRBV4-1, with D possibly matching TRBD1 (5 bases). V shed 3 bases and J shed 7 bases, with 10 bases lying between them. The CDR3 covers 14 residues. CDR1 is MGHRA and CDR2 is YSYEKL in the germline V gene. CDR3 region: CASSHTDMNSPLHF. For the CDR3, the DNA is TGCGCCAGCAGCCACACGGACATGAATTCACCCCTCCACTTT.

This clone was detected ten times or more. The chain couples TRBV19 to TRBJ2-2; 10 nucleotides line up with TRBD2. Germline CDR1 is LNHDA and CDR2 is SQIVND (reference sequence). The CDR3 has 17 residues. J was trimmed by 3 bases and V by 0 bases; bases with no gene match: 4. The CDR3 protein is CASSIDLAGVDTGELFF. In DNA form, the CDR3 reads TGTGCCAGTAGTATAGATCTAGCGGGGGTCGACACCGGGGAGCTGTTTTTT.

By share, this clone counts as medium-sized. The CDR3 loop is CAIRRGQGANTEAFF. In DNA, the CDR3 is TGTGCCATCAGGAGGGGACAGGGGGCGAACACTGAAGCTTTCTTT. The chain combines TRBV10-3 with TRBJ1-1; TRBD1 matches 12 bases. The CDR3 totals 15 residues. Germline CDR1 is ENHRY and CDR2 is SYGVKD. Unmatched junction bases numbered 3, after V lost 6 bases and J lost 1 base.

In the case of this clone: At one of its ends the junction is not consistent with the germline gene, which may arise from a read error. The chain recombines TRBV29-1 with TRBJ2-5; D uncertain. The CDR3 covers 14 residues. The germline V gene encodes CDR1 SQVTM and CDR2 ANQGSEA. CDR3 residues: CSAEGQALTETQYF. The CDR3 DNA reads as TGCAGCGCTGAAGGCCAGGCCCTGACGGAGACCCAGTACTTC.

The table lists this clone with many counts. The rearrangement links TRBV10-1 to TRBJ1-5; maybe TRBD1 (6 bases). CDR3 length: 20 amino acids. In germline, CDR1 is WNHNN, CDR2 SYGVQD (reference sequence). V was shortened by 6 bases and J by 0 bases, with 27 bases between the two germline ends. CDR3 DNA sequence: TGCGCCAGCAGAGGGGGAGAGCGACCGGGCCCCCTTCGTAGCAATCAGCCCCAGCATTTT. As protein: CASRGGERPGPLRSNQPQHF.